These 27 T cell receptor beta chains share one sample of origin, sequenced in a study of cytomegalovirus exposure and HLA in healthy donors. This PCR relied on a set of 60 Vbeta primers and 13 Jbeta primers. Using immunoSEQ multiplex PCR, the repertoire was profiled, and TCRdb retains in-frame clones only, with some absent. In the table there are 140,000 to 150,000 clones, about three quarters of which are singletons. Source material: PBMCs. The receptors derive from a man in his forties or fifties in good health and CMV-seropositive.

The rearrangement links TRBV7-2 to TRBJ2-7, with a tentative D call TRBD1 (6 bases). The CDR3 spans 13 residues. Per germline, CDR1 SGHTA and CDR2 FQGNSA. With 5 bases removed from V and 4 bases from J, the gap between germline ends came to 12 bases. The CDR3 region is CASSPSDRYEQYF. CDR3 nucleotides: TGTGCCAGCAGCCCCTCGGACAGATACGAGCAGTACTTC. The full variable domain, rest sourced from reference TRBV7-2 and TRBJ2-7, is GAGVSQSPSNKVTEKGKDVELRCDPISGHTALYWYRQSLGQGLEFLIYFQGNSAPDKSGLPSDRFSAERTGGSVSTLTIQRTQQEDSAVYLCASSPSDRYEQYFGPGTRLTVT.

Only a few counts were recorded for this clone. This rearrangement joins TRBV2 to TRBJ2-1; 15 bases map to TRBD2. The CDR3 is made up of 16 amino acids. Germline V lookup: CDR1 SNHLY, CDR2 FYNNEI. The V and J ends lost 6 bases and 8 bases, in that order; junction bases with no gene match: 8. Here the CDR3 reads CASSPAGLAGGDEQFF. The CDR3 DNA follows: TGTGCCAGCAGCCCAGCGGGACTAGCGGGAGGCGATGAGCAGTTCTTC.

The sample holds one count of this clone. The chain is built from TRBV7-3 and TRBJ1-2, with 8 positions matching TRBD1. The CDR3 covers 13 residues. V lost 4 bases and J lost 7; bases outside the gene matches: 5. CDR1 is SGHTA, CDR2 FQGTGA, per germline. CDR3 in amino acids: CASSSGQGGGYTF. CDR3 bases: TGTGCCAGCAGCTCCGGACAGGGTGGTGGCTACACCTTC.

In nucleotides, the CDR3 is TGTGCCAGCAGCTTGGGCGCCAGCGGACCCCCCTACGAGCAGTACTTC. Its translation is CASSLGASGPPYEQYF. The chain recombines TRBV5-5 with TRBJ2-7; D is possibly TRBD2 (5 bases). CDR3 length: 16 amino acids. V was cut by 0 bases and J by 2 bases, with 15 bases left in between. Per germline, CDR1 SGHKS and CDR2 YYEKEE (reference sequence).

This chain connects TRBV5-8 to TRBJ1-4; perhaps TRBD1 as D (6 bases). CDR3 length: 15 amino acids. Germline V gene lookup returns CDR1 SGHTS and CDR2 YDEGEE. Trimming stripped 1 base from V and 2 bases from J, with 9 bases between. CDR3 sequence (DNA): TGTGCCAGCAGCTTGTCGGGACACACTAATGAAAAACTGTTTTTT. The encoded protein is CASSLSGHTNEKLFF.

The CDR3 DNA reads as TGTGCCATCAGTGAGTCGGCTAGCGGGAGCTGGGTTAACTACGAGCAGTACTTC. Its translation is CAISESASGSWVNYEQYF. This chain uses TRBV10-3 with TRBJ2-7; TRBD2 matches 10 bases. In germline, CDR1 is ENHRY, CDR2 SYGVKD. Trimming at V came to 0 bases and at J to 3 bases, leaving 11 bases not matched to a gene. The CDR3 has 18 residues.

The gene calls are TRBV5-8 and TRBJ1-4; TRBD1 matches 11 bases. The trim removed 4 bases at V and 5 bases at J, leaving 4 bases unmatched. The CDR3 is made up of 15 amino acids. Germline CDR1 is SGHTS and CDR2 is YDEGEE. The CDR3 loop reads CASSDRTGGNEKLFF. As DNA, the CDR3 is TGTGCCAGCAGCGACCGGACAGGGGGCAATGAAAAACTGTTTTTT.

Remarks on this clone: The sample has other DNA sequences that encode this CDR3 too. The chain uses TRBV5-6 and TRBJ1-2; the match to TRBD1 covers 7 bases. The CDR3 consists of 14 residues. Germline trimming cut 2 bases from V and 2 bases from J; bases unmatched to any gene: 3. Germline-derived CDR1 and CDR2 are SGHDT and YYEEEE. Here the CDR3 DNA reads TGTGCCAGCAGCTTAGGGACAGTCAACTATGGCTACACCTTC. Translation: CASSLGTVNYGYTF.

This clone has a handful of counts. The J gene is TRBJ2-5, the V gene TRBV6-5; TRBD1 might be the D (6 bases). Germline V gives CDR1 MNHEY, CDR2 SVGAGI. This CDR3 comprises 15 residues. Trimming cost V 7 bases and J 4 bases, with 19 bases left between them. CDR3 sequence: CASTSEGVGRETQYF. The CDR3 region has the DNA TGTGCCAGCACCTCCGAGGGGGTGGGCAGAGAGACCCAGTACTTC.

The rearrangement joins TRBV5-8 to TRBJ2-7; no clear D gene. The CDR3 has 14 amino acids. Germline CDR1 and CDR2: SGHTS and YDEGEE. Trimming stripped 4 bases from V and 2 bases from J, with 13 bases between. DNA for the CDR3: TGTGCCAGCAGCCGCGAGAACCTACCCTACGAGCAGTACTTC. This translates into CASSRENLPYEQYF.

This chain joins TRBV7-9 and TRBJ2-2; D is possibly TRBD2 (5 bases). The CDR3 extends over 16 amino acids. CDR1 SEHNR and CDR2 FQNEAQ come from the germline V gene (reference sequence). The V and J ends lost 2 bases and 7 bases respectively, with 17 bases between them. DNA of the CDR3: TGTGCCAGCAGCTTATTCGGGGAAAACCCTGGCGGGGAGCTGTTTTTT. It is translated as CASSLFGENPGGELFF.

The J gene is TRBJ2-1, the V gene TRBV30, with 9 bases matching TRBD2. This CDR3 contains 15 residues. Trimming removed 5 bases from V and 6 bases from J; junction bases left unmatched: 11. Per germline, CDR1 GTSNPN and CDR2 SVGIG (reference sequence). The CDR3 loop reads CAWQIAGVGGNEQFF. CDR3 coding DNA: TGTGCCTGGCAGATAGCGGGAGTAGGTGGCAATGAGCAGTTCTTC.

This clone came up once. The chain joins TRBV5-1 to TRBJ1-2; 8 nucleotides agree with TRBD1. Germline loops: CDR1 SGHRS, CDR2 YFSETQ. The CDR3 has 14 amino acids. Germline trimming cut 3 bases from V and 3 bases from J; bases unmatched to any gene: 4. The CDR3 DNA reads TGCGCCAGCAGCTCCGGACAGGGTTACTATGGCTACACCTTC. Amino acids: CASSSGQGYYGYTF.

V usage is TRBV5-1 and J usage is TRBJ2-7; the match to TRBD2 covers 12 bases. In germline, CDR1 is SGHRS, CDR2 YFSETQ. J was trimmed by 4 bases and V by 2 bases; bases with no gene match: 4. This CDR3 is 15 amino acids long. Here the CDR3 DNA reads TGCGCCAGCAGCTTCCGACTAGCGGGAGAATACGAGCAGTACTTC. Amino acid sequence: CASSFRLAGEYEQYF.

The J gene is TRBJ1-5, the V gene TRBV28, with a weak D call TRBD1 (6 bases). V was clipped by 1 base and J by 4 bases, with 11 bases between them. The CDR3 has 15 amino acids. Germline V gene sequence: CDR1 MDHEN, CDR2 SYDVKM. The CDR3 reads CASSLSTQGNQPQHF. The DNA of the CDR3 is TGTGCCAGCAGTTTATCAACTCAGGGGAATCAGCCCCAGCATTTT.

This clone was counted a few times. The V call is TRBV10-3, the J call TRBJ1-5; possible D gene TRBD1, 6 bases. Trimming left V 6 bases short and J 0 bases short, with 12 bases between. The length of the CDR3 is 15 residues. Germline CDR1 reads ENHRY; CDR2 reads SYGVKD. CDR3 nucleotide sequence: TGTGCCATCAGCGTGGGGGACATTAGCAATCAGCCCCAGCATTTT. As protein: CAISVGDISNQPQHF.

In nucleotides, the CDR3 is TGCGCCACCAATAGCGGGAGGGCCGAGGAGACCCAGTACTTC. Translating gives CATNSGRAEETQYF. V usage is TRBV5-1 and J usage is TRBJ2-5; 11 bases fit TRBD2. J gave up 5 bases and V 9 bases, and 9 bases lay outside the gene matches. Germline V gene sequence: CDR1 SGHRS, CDR2 YFSETQ. The CDR3 loop spans 14 amino acids.

The V gene is TRBV19, the J gene TRBJ1-1; D remains ambiguous. V lost 6 bases and J lost 6, with 11 bases in between. The CDR3 covers 12 residues. Germline CDR1 LNHDA, CDR2 SQIVND (reference sequence). The CDR3 DNA reads TGTGCCAGTAGGTCCGGGATCGCTGAAGCTTTCTTT. Its protein is CASRSGIAEAFF.

V usage is TRBV6-5 and J usage is TRBJ1-5; TRBD1 aligns across 7 bases. CDR1 and CDR2 (germline): MNHEY, SVGAGI. Trimming at V came to 6 bases and at J to 5 bases, leaving 4 bases not matched to a gene. CDR3 length equals 13 residues. This CDR3 reads CASRGQKDQPQHF. CDR3 bases: TGTGCCAGCAGGGGACAGAAAGATCAGCCCCAGCATTTT.

The chain is built from TRBV6-4 and TRBJ1-5; a possible D gene is TRBD1 (5 bases). The CDR3 is made up of 17 amino acids. Germline V lookup: CDR1 MRHNA, CDR2 SNTAGT. Trimming took off 5 bases at V and 1 base at J, with 18 bases between the two ends. CDR3 in amino acids: CASSTRGPRESNQPQHF. CDR3 nucleotides: TGTGCCAGCAGTACGAGGGGACCGCGGGAGAGCAATCAGCCCCAGCATTTT.

The J gene is TRBJ1-2, the V gene TRBV23-1, with D possibly TRBD1 on 5 matching bases. TRBV23-1 is an open reading frame, and its role is uncertain. The CDR3 loop spans 16 amino acids. Trimming left V 0 bases short and J 3 bases short, with 14 bases between. Here the CDR3 DNA reads TGCGCCAGCAGTCAATCGCGGGGGAGACTGGACTATGGCTACACCTTC. It encodes CASSQSRGRLDYGYTF.

The chain carries TRBV28 and TRBJ1-5; unclear D gene. The ends were cut back, 2 bases at V and 3 bases at J, with 8 bases in the middle. Per germline, CDR1 MDHEN and CDR2 SYDVKM. The CDR3 is made up of 14 amino acids. The CDR3 coding sequence is TGTGCCAGCAGTTTAGAACAGCCCAATCAGCCCCAGCATTTT. Translated: CASSLEQPNQPQHF. The full variable domain, completed using reference TRBV28 and TRBJ1-5, is DVKVTQSSRYLVKRTGEKVFLECVQDMDHENMFWYRQDPGLGLRLIYFSYDVKMKEKGDIPEGYSVSREKKERFSLILESASTNQTSMYLCASSLEQPNQPQHFGDGTRLSIL.

The V and J genes are TRBV5-4 and TRBJ2-7; TRBD2 is a possible D gene (7 bases). The germline V and J ends were trimmed by 4 bases and 2 bases, with 16 bases remaining between them. This CDR3 comprises 15 residues. CDR1 and CDR2 from the germline V gene are SGHNT and YYREEE (reference sequence). CDR3 in amino acids: CASSKDPGGPYEQYF. CDR3 DNA: TGTGCCAGCAGCAAGGACCCGGGGGGCCCCTACGAGCAGTACTTC.

This clone has just a few counts. The rearrangement links TRBV30 to TRBJ1-5, with TRBD1 as a possible D gene (5 bases). The germline V gene has CDR1 GTSNPN and CDR2 SVGIG (reference sequence). The CDR3 contains 14 residues. V dropped 0 bases and J dropped 7 bases, with 13 bases sitting between them. The DNA of the CDR3 is TGTGCCTGGAGTGTACTTAGTCAGGGACAGCCCCAGCATTTT. Protein: CAWSVLSQGQPQHF. Complete variable domain (other parts from reference TRBV30 and TRBJ1-5): SQTIHQWPATLVQPVGSPLSLECTVEGTSNPNLYWYRQAAGRGLQLLFYSVGIGQISSEVPQNLSASRPQDRQFILSSKKLLLSDSGFYLCAWSVLSQGQPQHFGDGTRLSIL.

This CDR3 reads CASSLTLAGAEYNEQFF. The DNA for the CDR3 is TGTGCCAGCAGCTTAACATTAGCGGGAGCGGAATACAATGAGCAGTTCTTC. J is TRBJ2-1 and V is TRBV11-2; 9 nucleotides align to TRBD2. Trimming removed 2 bases from V and 4 bases from J; junction bases left unmatched: 9. The CDR3 runs 17 residues. Germline V lookup: CDR1 SGHAT, CDR2 FQNNGV.

The chain combines TRBV9 with TRBJ2-2; a possible D gene is TRBD2 (5 bases). With 0 bases removed from V and 9 bases from J, the gap between germline ends came to 12 bases. CDR1 is SGDLS and CDR2 is YYNGEE in the germline V gene. The CDR3 extends over 14 amino acids. The CDR3 DNA is TGTGCCAGCAGCGTAGAAACGGGGTCCCGGGAGCTGTTTTTT. Protein: CASSVETGSRELFF.

The chain joins TRBV29-1 to TRBJ1-2, with unresolved D. The CDR3 length is 13 residues. Germline V gene sequence: CDR1 SQVTM, CDR2 ANQGSEA. Trimming shortened V by 6 bases and J by 2 bases, and 13 bases separated the two germline ends. The DNA of the CDR3 is TGCAGCGTCGAAAGGATCGGGAACTATGGCTACACCTTC. This encodes CSVERIGNYGYTF.